Listed below are T cell receptor beta chains from one sample, sequenced in a study of blood T cell repertoires in COVID-19. Sequencing used immunoSEQ multiplex PCR; TCRdb keeps in-frame clones, though not all of them. The sample holds roughly 6,300 clones, 80% to 90% seen once. The sequenced sample was peripheral blood. These receptors all come from a man older than 75 with active COVID-19. Both conserved end residues are part of each CDR3. The D gene is left open where the match is weak. The size of a clone is reported for some rows only, either as once, few or many, or as a class for expanded clones.

>TRBV13|.|TRBJ2-1|.
TGTGCCAGCGCCTCGAGAGGAAACTCCTACAATGAGCAGTTCTTC
CASASRGNSYNEQFF
>TRBV12-5|TRBD2|TRBJ2-2|.
TGTGCTAGTGGTCTTGGGGGGGGTGGCGGGGAGCTGTTTTTT
CASGLGGGGGELFF
>TRBV7-3|TRBD2|TRBJ2-2|.
TGTGCCAGCAGCTGGGTAGCGGGAAGCACCGGGGAGCTGTTTTTT
CASSWVAGSTGELFF
>TRBV12-3/TRBV12-4|.|TRBJ2-1|.
TGTGCCAGCACCAGGGGATTTGAGCAGTTCTTC
CASTRGFEQFF
>TRBV27|.|TRBJ1-3|.
TGTGCCAGCAGTTTAAGGGGGTTTGGAAACACCATATATTTT
CASSLRGFGNTIYF
>TRBV12-5|.|TRBJ2-3|.
TGTGCTAGTGGTTTGGTCAGGGGCACAGATACGCAGTATTTT
CASGLVRGTDTQYF
>TRBV7-7|TRBD2|TRBJ2-1|.
TGTGCTAGCAGCCCGGGACTAGCGGACAATGAGCAGTTCTTC
CASSPGLADNEQFF
>TRBV6-5|TRBD2|TRBJ2-5|.
TGTGCCAGCAGGGCAGGACTAGCGCGAGAGACCCAGTACTTC
CASRAGLARETQYF
>TRBV6-5|.|TRBJ1-1|.
TGTGCCAGCAGTTCGCCCCGGGGGAACACTGAAGCTTTCTTT
CASSSPRGNTEAFF
>TRBV4-1|TRBD1|TRBJ2-3|.
TGCGCCAGCAGCCCACAGGGGGCGTCAGATACGCAGTATTTT
CASSPQGASDTQYF
>TRBV18|TRBD1|TRBJ1-6|.
TGTGCCAGCTCACCGGGACAGGGGATTGGATCACCCCTCCACTTT
CASSPGQGIGSPLHF
>TRBV9|TRBD2|TRBJ2-1|.
TGTGCCAGCAGCGTCTTGCCTAGCGGGAGTAATGAGCAGTTCTTC
CASSVLPSGSNEQFF
>TRBV11-2|TRBD2|TRBJ2-7|.
TGTGCCAGCAGCTTAGAGACTAGCGGGTTTTACGAGCAGTACTTC
CASSLETSGFYEQYF
>TRBV5-1|.|TRBJ1-1|.
TGCGCCAGCAGCTTGGCTGGGCGGGCCACTGAAGCTTTCTTT
CASSLAGRATEAFF
>TRBV7-2|.|TRBJ1-5|once
TGTGCCAGCAGCTTAGCGCAGGGCAATCAGCCCCAGCATTTT
CASSLAQGNQPQHF
>TRBV18|TRBD1|TRBJ2-2|.
TGTGCCAGCTCACCAGGGACAGGGGTCACCGGGGAGCTGTTTTTT
CASSPGTGVTGELFF
>TRBV12-3/TRBV12-4|.|TRBJ2-5|.
TGTGCCAGCACGACACAGACAGCAGAGACCCAGTACTTC
CASTTQTAETQYF
>TRBV28|TRBD1|TRBJ2-7|.
TGTGCCAGCAGTTCCCTCGGGACAGGGAACGAGCAGTACTTC
CASSSLGTGNEQYF
>TRBV18|TRBD1|TRBJ2-5|.
TGTGCCAGCTCACCACATAACAGGGGGGAGACCCAGTACTTC
CASSPHNRGETQYF
>TRBV7-2|TRBD1|TRBJ2-2|.
TGTGCCAGCAGCCCTAGACAGGGGGCGACCGGGGAGCTGTTTTTT
CASSPRQGATGELFF
>TRBV6-6|.|TRBJ2-3|once
TGTGCCAGCAGTTACTCGACCAGGGGAGATACGCAGTATTTT
CASSYSTRGDTQYF
>TRBV19|TRBD2|TRBJ2-1|.
TGTGCCAGTAGGGTACCGCCGGTGGTGGCGGGACTAAAAAATGAGCAGTTCTTC
CASRVPPVVAGLKNEQFF
>TRBV11-2|TRBD2|TRBJ2-7|.
TGTGCCAGCAGCTTAGATAATAGCGGGAGAGAGCAGTACTTC
CASSLDNSGREQYF
>TRBV7-9|.|TRBJ2-3|.
TGTGCCAGCAGCCCTTCGGGGGAGGTGACAGATACGCAGTATTTT
CASSPSGEVTDTQYF
>TRBV19|.|TRBJ1-2|.
TGTGCCAGTACCCCTGCCCCGGACAGATTTAACTATGGCTACACCTTC
CASTPAPDRFNYGYTF
>TRBV5-1|TRBD2|TRBJ2-7|.
TGCGCCAGCAGCTTGCGCGAGTCCGGGGGGAAAGAGCAGTACTTC
CASSLRESGGKEQYF
>TRBV7-9|TRBD1|TRBJ1-2|.
TGTGCCAGCAGCTTAGCTGGCGACAGGGGTACAGGCTACACCTTC
CASSLAGDRGTGYTF
>TRBV6-5|.|TRBJ2-5|once
TGTGCCAGCAGTTACTCGACGAGGGGGTTCCCCCACTTC
CASSYSTRGFPHF
>TRBV12-3/TRBV12-4|.|TRBJ1-4|once
TGTGCCAGCAGCCTTCAGGGGGAAAAACTGTTTTTT
CASSLQGEKLFF
>TRBV6-5|TRBD1|TRBJ2-5|.
TGTGCCAGCAGTTACCGACCACAGGGGTGGCAAGAGACCCAGTACTTC
CASSYRPQGWQETQYF
>TRBV2|TRBD2|TRBJ2-1|.
TGTGCCAGCAGTCCTTGGGGACTAGCGGGAGGGAATGAGCAGTTCTTC
CASSPWGLAGGNEQFF